Below, 16 T cell receptor beta chains from the same sample are listed, as sequenced in a study of blood T cell repertoires in COVID-19 (dated by TCRdb to between 2020 and 2021). The library was produced with the immunoSEQ multiplex PCR assay. Held by TCRdb, this immuneACCESS table contains in-frame sequences only and omits some clones. Under half of the omission traces to an unresolved V gene where checked; the cause of the rest is unknown. Here the sample has about 68,000 clones; around 82% occur a single time. The biggest ten clones account for 7.5% to 9% of the sample. Source material: peripheral blood. Source of these receptors: a man in his fifties or sixties with active COVID-19.

The rearrangement links TRBV5-4 to TRBJ2-1; 9 bases are a match to TRBD2. V dropped 0 bases and J dropped 7; count of bases not matched to a gene: 11. This CDR3 is 17 amino acids long. CDR1 is SGHNT, CDR2 YYREEE, per germline (reference sequence). The CDR3 region is CASSLEYSGSLGNEQFF. CDR3 nucleotide sequence: TGTGCCAGCAGCTTGGAGTATAGCGGGAGTCTGGGGAATGAGCAGTTCTTC.

The chain carries TRBV6-5 and TRBJ2-7; a possible D gene is TRBD1 (6 bases). Germline loops: CDR1 MNHEY, CDR2 SVGAGI. The CDR3 runs to 15 residues. Trimming shortened V by 1 base and J by 6 bases, and 16 bases separated the two germline ends. The CDR3 bases are TGTGCCAGCAGTTACTACGGACAGAATGGGGCCGAGCAGTACTTC. It translates to CASSYYGQNGAEQYF.

The chain carries TRBV6-1 and TRBJ1-5; D perhaps matches TRBD1 (5 bases). Germline CDR1 and CDR2: MNHNS and SASEGT. Trimming shortened V by 2 bases and J by 1 base, and 9 bases separated the two germline ends. The CDR3 is 15 amino acids. The CDR3 here is CASSELRGSNQPQHF. In DNA form, the CDR3 reads TGTGCCAGCAGTGAACTTAGGGGAAGCAATCAGCCCCAGCATTTT.

The chain uses TRBV30 and TRBJ1-3; tentatively, D is TRBD1 (5 bases). Germline lookup yields CDR1 GTSNPN and CDR2 SVGIG (reference sequence). Trimming removed 2 bases from V and 1 base from J, with 9 bases in between. The CDR3 extends over 14 amino acids. The CDR3 region is CAWSITGSGNTIYF. The CDR3 coding sequence is TGTGCCTGGAGTATAACAGGATCTGGAAACACCATATATTTT.

V usage is TRBV5-1 and J usage is TRBJ2-7; D is possibly TRBD1 (6 bases). The V gene's germline CDR1 is SGHRS and CDR2 YFSETQ. V lost 4 bases to trimming and J lost 2 bases, with 13 bases between them. This CDR3 contains 14 residues. CDR3 bases: TGCGCCAGCAGCACCCGGGACATTCCCTACGAGCAGTACTTC. Its protein is CASSTRDIPYEQYF.

The chain uses TRBV2 and TRBJ2-2; 9 bases are shared with TRBD1. The ends lost 6 bases at V and 1 base at J; junction bases unmatched: 6. This CDR3 contains 16 residues. CDR1 SNHLY and CDR2 FYNNEI come from the germline V gene. The DNA of the CDR3 is TGTGCCAGCAGCCCTCTGGGACAGGGGAACACCGGGGAGCTGTTTTTT. Protein: CASSPLGQGNTGELFF.

The rearrangement links TRBV9 to TRBJ2-3; 8 nucleotides line up with TRBD2. In germline, CDR1 is SGDLS, CDR2 YYNGEE. This CDR3 has 15 residues. The V gene end was trimmed by 5 bases and the J gene end by 1 base; junction bases not matched to a gene: 6. For the CDR3, the DNA is TGTGCCAGCAGTGCCGCGGGGGGTCGCACAGATACGCAGTATTTT. Translated, it gives CASSAAGGRTDTQYF.

This clone was found once. V and J are TRBV12-5 and TRBJ1-1; 7 nucleotides match TRBD1. V shed 0 bases, J shed 0 bases, and the junction held 4 bases outside the gene matches. The CDR3 is made up of 16 amino acids. Germline V gene data show CDR1 as LGHNT and CDR2 as FRNRAP. The CDR3 reads CASGLVPGGMNTEAFF. Here the CDR3 DNA reads TGTGCTAGTGGTTTGGTACCAGGGGGTATGAACACTGAAGCTTTCTTT.

This clone was counted only a few times. The genes are TRBV4-3 and TRBJ2-3, with D perhaps matching TRBD1 (6 bases). CDR1 is LGHNA and CDR2 is YSLEER in the germline V gene. This CDR3 contains 16 residues. V was cut by 3 bases and J by 2 bases, with 15 bases left in between. CDR3 coding DNA: TGCGCCAGCAGCCAGGCCCGGAACAGGGCCACAGATACGCAGTATTTT. Amino acid sequence: CASSQARNRATDTQYF.

This chain uses TRBV19 with TRBJ2-5; a possible D gene is TRBD2 (6 bases). V was trimmed by 6 bases and J by 5 bases, leaving 16 bases between them. Germline-derived CDR1 and CDR2 are LNHDA and SQIVND (reference sequence). CDR3 length: 14 residues. CDR3 sequence (DNA): TGTGCCAGTAGGATCCTAGCGAGCTCGGAGACCCAGTACTTC. Protein: CASRILASSETQYF. Full variable domain (rest looked up from reference TRBV19 and TRBJ2-5): DGGITQSPKYLFRKEGQNVTLSCEQNLNHDAMYWYRQDPGQGLRLIYYSQIVNDFQKGDIAEGYSVSREKKESFPLTVTSAQKNPTAFYLCASRILASSETQYFGPGTRLLVL.

The chain carries TRBV7-2 and TRBJ2-1, with a tentative D call TRBD2 (6 bases). The germline V gene encodes CDR1 SGHTA and CDR2 FQGNSA. The V and J ends lost 0 bases and 6 bases respectively, with 12 bases between them. The CDR3 consists of 15 residues. The CDR3 protein is CASSLAAGPPNEQFF. The CDR3 DNA follows: TGTGCCAGCAGCTTAGCGGCGGGGCCACCCAATGAGCAGTTCTTC.

The CDR3 region is CASKTEWGGMGTQYF. Here the CDR3 DNA reads TGCGCCAGCAAAACGGAGTGGGGGGGAATGGGGACCCAGTACTTC. V and J are TRBV4-3 and TRBJ2-5, with 7 nucleotides matching TRBD2. The CDR3 loop spans 15 amino acids. The V gene end was trimmed by 7 bases and the J gene end by 7 bases; junction bases not matched to a gene: 15. CDR1 and CDR2 from the germline V gene are LGHNA and YSLEER.

The rearrangement joins TRBV7-8 to TRBJ2-5; D not resolved. V dropped 5 bases and J dropped 3 bases, with 13 bases sitting between them. In germline, CDR1 is SGHVS, CDR2 FQNEAQ. The CDR3 runs 14 residues. The CDR3 nucleotides are TGTGCCAGCAGCCCCACAGACCTCAAAGAGACCCAGTACTTC. Protein product: CASSPTDLKETQYF.

The chain has TRBV7-6 and TRBJ2-7; 8 bases are a match to TRBD1. The CDR3 sequence is 14 residues long. Trimming took 1 base from V and 6 from J; bases not matched to a gene: 5. Germline CDR1 reads SGHVS; CDR2 reads FNYEAQ. CDR3 protein: CASSLEQGVGEQYF. CDR3 coding DNA: TGTGCCAGCAGCTTAGAACAGGGGGTCGGCGAGCAGTACTTC.

This chain connects TRBV12-3 or TRBV12-4 to TRBJ2-3; D is unclear. This CDR3 region has 13 residues. Trimming stripped 3 bases from V and 1 base from J, with 5 bases between. CDR3 sequence: CASSFTGTDTQYF. The DNA of the CDR3 is TGTGCCAGCAGTTTTACGGGCACAGATACGCAGTATTTT.

V gene TRBV29-1 combines with J gene TRBJ2-7; 10 positions agree with TRBD1. CDR3 length: 15 residues. The germline V gene has CDR1 SQVTM and CDR2 ANQGSEA. Germline trimming cut 5 bases from V and 4 bases from J; bases unmatched to any gene: 11. The CDR3 loop reads CSVPNRDRGLYEQYF. CDR3 nucleotides: TGCAGCGTTCCCAACCGGGACAGGGGATTATACGAGCAGTACTTC.